Listed below are T cell receptor beta chains from one sample, sequenced in a study of T cell responses to AZD1222 COVID-19 vaccine. This table comes from immunoSEQ multiplex PCR, and its TCRdb copy is limited to in-frame clones, with some not included. Among around 28,000 clones listed, around 80% were seen once. This material consisted of peripheral blood, taken on day 0 of AZD1222 vaccination. The receptors derive from an adult in good health. Each CDR3 is given with its conserved first and last residue. Fields, in order: V gene, D gene, clone size, CDR3 length, J gene, CDR3 protein, CDR3 DNA. D genes are given only for firm matches. Expanded clones are given a class, and other clones once, few, many or no size at all.

v_gene: TRBV10-3; d_gene: NA; abundance: NA; len: 15; j_gene: TRBJ2-7; CDR3aa: CAISPGGGRAYEQYF; CDR3nt: TGTGCCATCAGTCCCGGTGGAGGTCGTGCCTACGAGCAGTACTTC
v_gene: TRBV6-5; d_gene: NA; abundance: once; len: 15; j_gene: TRBJ1-4; CDR3aa: CASSYSGAANEKLFF; CDR3nt: TGTGCCAGCAGTTACTCGGGGGCGGCTAATGAAAAACTGTTTTTT
v_gene: TRBV19; d_gene: NA; abundance: NA; len: 14; j_gene: TRBJ1-1; CDR3aa: CATKPVWMNTEAFF; CDR3nt: TGTGCCACCAAGCCGGTATGGATGAACACTGAAGCTTTCTTT
v_gene: TRBV6-5; d_gene: NA; abundance: NA; len: 13; j_gene: TRBJ1-1; CDR3aa: CASSSTGGTEAFF; CDR3nt: TGTGCCAGCAGTTCGACTGGGGGGACTGAAGCTTTCTTT
v_gene: TRBV5-1; d_gene: NA; abundance: NA; len: 14; j_gene: TRBJ2-3; CDR3aa: CASSLATGGDTQYF; CDR3nt: TGCGCCAGCAGCTTAGCTACTGGGGGGGATACGCAGTATTTT
v_gene: TRBV24-1; d_gene: NA; abundance: once; len: 14; j_gene: TRBJ1-1; CDR3aa: CATSDPSSRVGAFF; CDR3nt: TGTGCCACCAGTGATCCAAGCAGCAGGGTTGGAGCTTTCTTT
v_gene: TRBV9; d_gene: NA; abundance: NA; len: 15; j_gene: TRBJ1-5; CDR3aa: CASSRYSGNGQPQHF; CDR3nt: TGTGCCAGCAGCCGATATTCAGGGAACGGCCAGCCCCAGCATTTT
v_gene: TRBV6-6; d_gene: TRBD1; abundance: NA; len: 13; j_gene: TRBJ1-2; CDR3aa: CASSYGQGGGYTF; CDR3nt: TGTGCCAGCAGTTACGGGCAGGGGGGAGGCTACACCTTC
v_gene: TRBV15; d_gene: NA; abundance: medium-sized; len: 14; j_gene: TRBJ2-3; CDR3aa: CATSIGVGVDTQYF; CDR3nt: TGTGCCACCAGCATCGGTGTAGGGGTCGATACGCAGTATTTT
v_gene: TRBV6-2/TRBV6-3; d_gene: TRBD2; abundance: few; len: 16; j_gene: TRBJ2-1; CDR3aa: CASSYPLAGGYNEQFF; CDR3nt: TGTGCCAGCAGTTACCCATTAGCGGGAGGCTACAATGAGCAGTTCTTC
v_gene: TRBV7-3; d_gene: TRBD2; abundance: NA; len: 16; j_gene: TRBJ2-3; CDR3aa: CASSPTRAGPTDTQYF; CDR3nt: TGTGCCAGCAGCCCGACTCGAGCGGGACCCACAGATACGCAGTATTTT
v_gene: TRBV9; d_gene: TRBD1; abundance: NA; len: 15; j_gene: TRBJ2-1; CDR3aa: CASSVRSTGGNEQFF; CDR3nt: TGTGCCAGCAGCGTGAGGTCAACAGGGGGGAATGAGCAGTTCTTC
v_gene: TRBV6-4; d_gene: TRBD2; abundance: NA; len: 15; j_gene: TRBJ2-1; CDR3aa: CASSDSSGGANEQFF; CDR3nt: TGTGCCAGCAGTGACTCTAGCGGGGGGGCAAATGAGCAGTTCTTC
v_gene: TRBV5-4; d_gene: NA; abundance: NA; len: 15; j_gene: TRBJ2-4; CDR3aa: CASSFMGQSKNIQYF; CDR3nt: TGTGCCAGCAGCTTTATGGGTCAGTCCAAAAACATTCAGTACTTC
v_gene: TRBV4-3; d_gene: NA; abundance: NA; len: 13; j_gene: TRBJ2-3; CDR3aa: CASSRTETDTQYF; CDR3nt: TGCGCCAGCAGCCGAACAGAGACAGATACGCAGTATTTT
v_gene: TRBV4-3; d_gene: TRBD2; abundance: NA; len: 18; j_gene: TRBJ2-2; CDR3aa: CASSHRTGTSGRTGELFF; CDR3nt: TGCGCCAGCAGCCACCGAACCGGGACTAGCGGGAGGACCGGGGAGCTGTTTTTT
v_gene: TRBV4-1; d_gene: NA; abundance: NA; len: 15; j_gene: TRBJ1-2; CDR3aa: CASSPLQGTGYGYTF; CDR3nt: TGCGCCAGCAGCCCCCTTCAGGGCACAGGCTATGGCTACACCTTC
v_gene: TRBV7-8; d_gene: TRBD2; abundance: medium-sized; len: 20; j_gene: TRBJ2-1; CDR3aa: CASSVKGAGQSGRADNEQFF; CDR3nt: TGTGCCAGCAGCGTAAAGGGAGCCGGCCAAAGCGGGAGGGCCGACAATGAGCAGTTCTTC
v_gene: TRBV19; d_gene: NA; abundance: once; len: 15; j_gene: TRBJ1-3; CDR3aa: CASSIERTSGNTIYF; CDR3nt: TGTGCCAGTAGTATAGAACGGACCTCTGGAAACACCATATATTTT
v_gene: TRBV19; d_gene: TRBD1; abundance: NA; len: 14; j_gene: TRBJ1-1; CDR3aa: CASTPGQGNTEAFF; CDR3nt: TGTGCCAGTACCCCCGGACAGGGGAACACTGAAGCTTTCTTT
v_gene: TRBV30; d_gene: NA; abundance: NA; len: 12; j_gene: TRBJ1-4; CDR3aa: CAWRSQYEKLFF; CDR3nt: TGTGCCTGGAGGTCCCAATATGAAAAACTGTTTTTT
v_gene: TRBV25-1; d_gene: NA; abundance: NA; len: 12; j_gene: TRBJ1-2; CDR3aa: CASSEYGGGYTF; CDR3nt: TGTGCCAGCAGTGAATATGGTGGGGGCTACACCTTC
v_gene: TRBV19; d_gene: TRBD1; abundance: NA; len: 16; j_gene: TRBJ1-4; CDR3aa: CASSPSLGQGPEKLFF; CDR3nt: TGTGCCAGTAGTCCCTCACTGGGACAGGGGCCTGAAAAACTGTTTTTT
v_gene: TRBV7-2; d_gene: TRBD1; abundance: NA; len: 16; j_gene: TRBJ2-5; CDR3aa: CASSFPGQGLLETQYF; CDR3nt: TGTGCCAGCAGCTTCCCGGGACAGGGCCTTCTGGAGACCCAGTACTTC
v_gene: TRBV5-1; d_gene: TRBD2; abundance: NA; len: 14; j_gene: TRBJ2-3; CDR3aa: CASSLETSGRAQYF; CDR3nt: TGCGCCAGCAGCTTGGAGACTAGCGGGAGGGCGCAGTATTTT
v_gene: TRBV7-9; d_gene: NA; abundance: NA; len: 15; j_gene: TRBJ1-4; CDR3aa: CASSLRQLTNEKLFF; CDR3nt: TGTGCCAGCAGCTTAAGACAGTTGACTAATGAAAAACTGTTTTTT
v_gene: TRBV5-1; d_gene: TRBD2; abundance: once; len: 15; j_gene: TRBJ2-1; CDR3aa: CASSSGLAGIGEQFF; CDR3nt: TGCGCCAGCAGCTCGGGACTAGCGGGGATAGGTGAGCAGTTCTTC
v_gene: TRBV12-3/TRBV12-4; d_gene: NA; abundance: medium-sized; len: 12; j_gene: TRBJ2-7; CDR3aa: CASSPNSYEQYF; CDR3nt: TGTGCCAGCAGTCCTAACTCCTACGAGCAGTACTTC
v_gene: TRBV19; d_gene: NA; abundance: NA; len: 13; j_gene: TRBJ1-2; CDR3aa: CASGVQGLYGYTF; CDR3nt: TGTGCCAGTGGCGTACAGGGTCTATATGGCTACACCTTC
v_gene: TRBV5-4; d_gene: TRBD1; abundance: NA; len: 15; j_gene: TRBJ1-2; CDR3aa: CASSSGDRSFWGYTF; CDR3nt: TGTGCCAGCAGCTCTGGGGACAGGAGCTTTTGGGGCTACACCTTC
v_gene: TRBV7-9; d_gene: TRBD2; abundance: NA; len: 17; j_gene: TRBJ2-5; CDR3aa: CASSGWGLANTQETQYF; CDR3nt: TGTGCCAGCAGCGGGTGGGGACTAGCGAATACCCAAGAGACCCAGTACTTC
v_gene: TRBV7-9; d_gene: TRBD1; abundance: NA; len: 14; j_gene: TRBJ1-1; CDR3aa: CASSFRQGLTEAFF; CDR3nt: TGTGCCAGCAGCTTCCGACAGGGTTTGACTGAAGCTTTCTTT
v_gene: TRBV30; d_gene: NA; abundance: NA; len: 14; j_gene: TRBJ1-1; CDR3aa: CAWSVHRQNTEAFF; CDR3nt: TGTGCCTGGAGTGTGCACAGGCAGAACACTGAAGCTTTCTTT
v_gene: TRBV4-2; d_gene: NA; abundance: medium-sized; len: 16; j_gene: TRBJ2-6; CDR3aa: CASSQDGSSGANVLTF; CDR3nt: TGTGCCAGCAGCCAAGATGGGAGCTCTGGGGCCAACGTCCTGACTTTC
v_gene: TRBV20-1; d_gene: TRBD1; abundance: NA; len: 11; j_gene: TRBJ2-7; CDR3aa: CSADRGYEQYF; CDR3nt: TGCAGTGCCGACAGGGGATACGAGCAGTACTTC
v_gene: TRBV29-1; d_gene: NA; abundance: NA; len: 11; j_gene: TRBJ2-7; CDR3aa: CSVANSYEQYF; CDR3nt: TGCAGCGTTGCTAACTCCTACGAGCAGTACTTC
v_gene: TRBV6-5; d_gene: NA; abundance: NA; len: 13; j_gene: TRBJ1-2; CDR3aa: CASSYLQDYGYTF; CDR3nt: TGTGCCAGCAGTTACTTACAGGACTATGGCTACACCTTC
v_gene: TRBV7-9; d_gene: NA; abundance: NA; len: 16; j_gene: TRBJ2-3; CDR3aa: CASSLAPGGRTDTQYF; CDR3nt: TGTGCCAGCAGCTTAGCGCCAGGGGGGCGCACAGATACGCAGTATTTT
v_gene: TRBV10-2; d_gene: NA; abundance: few; len: 14; j_gene: TRBJ1-5; CDR3aa: CASSQTVGNQPQHF; CDR3nt: TGCGCCAGCAGCCAAACTGTGGGGAATCAGCCCCAGCATTTT
v_gene: TRBV10-3; d_gene: NA; abundance: NA; len: 13; j_gene: TRBJ1-1; CDR3aa: CAIREQGNTEAFF; CDR3nt: TGTGCCATCAGGGAACAGGGGAACACTGAAGCTTTCTTT
v_gene: TRBV18; d_gene: NA; abundance: NA; len: 13; j_gene: TRBJ1-1; CDR3aa: CASSPSGTGEAFF; CDR3nt: TGTGCCAGCTCACCCTCCGGGACGGGGGAGGCTTTCTTT
v_gene: TRBV2; d_gene: NA; abundance: NA; len: 15; j_gene: TRBJ1-5; CDR3aa: CASSEDVYSNQPQHF; CDR3nt: TGTGCCAGCAGTGAAGACGTCTATAGCAATCAGCCCCAGCATTTT
v_gene: TRBV12-3/TRBV12-4; d_gene: NA; abundance: once; len: 13; j_gene: TRBJ1-2; CDR3aa: CASSPGTRYGYTF; CDR3nt: TGTGCCAGCAGTCCTGGGACACGCTATGGCTACACCTTC
v_gene: TRBV6-5; d_gene: TRBD1; abundance: NA; len: 15; j_gene: TRBJ2-7; CDR3aa: CASSYSRAGGDEQYF; CDR3nt: TGTGCCAGCAGTTACTCCCGGGCAGGGGGAGACGAGCAGTACTTC
v_gene: TRBV9; d_gene: NA; abundance: NA; len: 19; j_gene: TRBJ2-2; CDR3aa: CASSVATARNGVSTGELFF; CDR3nt: TGTGCCAGCAGCGTAGCTACGGCCCGGAATGGAGTGAGCACCGGGGAGCTGTTTTTT
v_gene: TRBV29-1; d_gene: TRBD1; abundance: NA; len: 15; j_gene: TRBJ1-2; CDR3aa: CSVDHSGQRNYGYTF; CDR3nt: TGCAGCGTTGATCACTCGGGACAGAGAAACTATGGCTACACCTTC